The 12 T cell receptor beta chains below all came from one sample that was sequenced in a study of T-cell reconstitution after alpha-beta-depleted transplantation in children. It was with unique molecular identifiers that the TCRbeta library was prepared. TCRdb re-called the PCR reads with MiXCR, one entry per CDR3 protein. The repertoire consists of about 980,000 distinct CDR3 sequences, with roughly 29% occurring once and the leading ten covering under 30%. The specimen comprised PBMCs, mostly from graft donor cells, sampled 360 days after TCRalphabeta/CD19-depleted stem cell transplant. Receptors originate from a boy in the first two years of life who had a stem cell transplant for SCID, so the T cells may come from the graft donor.

The chain joins TRBV24-1 to TRBJ1-1; D not certain. Germline lookup yields CDR1 KGHDR and CDR2 SFDVKD. V was pared by 4 bases and J by 11 bases, with 19 bases between. The CDR3 length is 14 residues. CDR3 sequence (DNA): TGTGCCACCAGTGAGACCAACCGGCGTTCCGGCGCTTTCTTT. Its translation is CATSETNRRSGAFF.

CDR3 DNA: TGCAGTGCTAGAGATCAGGGAGGGCGAGTCAACACCGGGGAGCTGTTTTTT. It encodes CSARDQGGRVNTGELFF. This chain uses TRBV20-1 with TRBJ2-2; 7 bases map to TRBD2. Germline V gives CDR1 DFQATT, CDR2 SNEGSKA (reference sequence). The CDR3 contains 17 residues. Losses at the gene ends were 0 bases for V and 2 bases for J; bases not matched to a gene: 9.

The chain has TRBV7-2 and TRBJ2-3; TRBD1 matches 9 bases. The CDR3 consists of 15 residues. The V gene's germline CDR1 is SGHTA and CDR2 FQGNSA. V shed 4 bases, J shed 4 bases, and the junction held 6 bases outside the gene matches. Here the CDR3 DNA reads TGTGCCAGCAGCTCCCACAGGGGGCAGGCAGATACGCAGTATTTT. It encodes CASSSHRGQADTQYF.

In this sample, this clonotype turned up a few times. The chain recombines TRBV12-3 or TRBV12-4 with TRBJ1-1; 10 bases line up with TRBD1. This CDR3 has 15 amino acids. V lost 3 bases and J lost 5; bases outside the gene matches: 6. The DNA for the CDR3 is TGTGCCAGCAGTTTCGCCGGGACAGGGGAAACTGAAGCTTTCTTT. It codes for CASSFAGTGETEAFF.

The genes are TRBV12-3 or TRBV12-4 and TRBJ2-1, with D maybe TRBD2 (6 bases). The V end was cut by 3 bases, the J end by 9 bases, with 18 bases between. The CDR3 has 15 amino acids. The CDR3 nucleotides are TGTGCCAGCAGTTTGTCTCCGGCCGGGGGTCGTGAGCAGTTCTTC. Encoded protein: CASSLSPAGGREQFF.

This chain connects TRBV12-3 or TRBV12-4 to TRBJ1-1; 7 bases are a match to TRBD1. Unmatched junction bases numbered 7, after V lost 6 bases and J lost 3 bases. This CDR3 comprises 14 residues. The CDR3 sequence: CASRPTGYDTEAFF. For the CDR3, the DNA is TGTGCCAGCAGACCGACAGGGTATGACACTGAAGCTTTCTTT.

This chain connects TRBV3-1 to TRBJ1-1, with 9 bases fitting TRBD1. Germline lookup yields CDR1 LGHDT and CDR2 YNNKEL (reference sequence). This CDR3 comprises 14 residues. V lost 4 bases and J lost 7; bases outside the gene matches: 7. The CDR3 sequence is CASSRTGGFGEAFF. The CDR3 bases are TGTGCCAGCAGCCGTACAGGGGGCTTCGGTGAAGCTTTCTTT.

Only a few counts were recorded for this clonotype. The rearrangement links TRBV12-3 or TRBV12-4 to TRBJ2-2; no clear D. This CDR3 has 15 residues. V was cut by 3 bases and J by 5 bases, with 13 bases left in between. The DNA for the CDR3 is TGTGCCAGCAGTTTCGGAAACCCAGTTACCGGGGAGCTGTTTTTT. It specifies CASSFGNPVTGELFF.

V usage is TRBV20-1 and J usage is TRBJ1-5; weak D call: TRBD1 (5 bases). The CDR3 has 17 amino acids. Per the germline V gene, CDR1 is DFQATT and CDR2 is SNEGSKA (reference sequence). V lost 0 bases to trimming and J lost 3 bases, with 18 bases between them. In DNA form, the CDR3 reads TGCAGTGCTAGAGATCCGTTGGCGGGGCCTTACAATCAGCCCCAGCATTTT. Translation gives CSARDPLAGPYNQPQHF.

A remark on this clonotype: An end of the junction differs from the germline gene, which may be a read error. The CDR3 loop is CASTLHSSQPQHF. In nucleotides, the CDR3 is TGTGCCAGCACCCTTCATAGCAGTCAGCCCCAGCATTTT. This chain joins TRBV3-1 and TRBJ1-5; D unresolved. The CDR3 runs 13 residues. Germline V gene lookup returns CDR1 LGHDT and CDR2 YNNKEL (reference sequence).

The rearrangement uses TRBV7-6 and TRBJ1-1, with D maybe TRBD1 (6 bases). Germline assignment: CDR1 SGHVS and CDR2 FNYEAQ. The V and J ends lost 2 bases and 0 bases respectively, with 10 bases between them. This CDR3 is 15 amino acids long. The CDR3 coding sequence is TGTGCCAGCAGCTTAATACAGGGAGTGAACACTGAAGCTTTCTTT. Residues: CASSLIQGVNTEAFF.

This clonotype has a single count. The chain recombines TRBV7-9 with TRBJ2-6; D might be TRBD2 (5 bases). The germline gives CDR1 SEHNR, CDR2 FQNEAQ (reference sequence). With 0 bases removed from V and 2 bases from J, the gap between germline ends came to 8 bases. The CDR3 spans 16 residues. CDR3 sequence reads: CASSLAGVPGANVLTF. The CDR3 bases are TGTGCCAGCAGCTTAGCCGGGGTTCCTGGGGCCAACGTCCTGACTTTC. The full variable domain, completed using reference TRBV7-9 and TRBJ2-6, is DTGVSQNPRHKITKRGQNVTFRCDPISEHNRLYWYRQTLGQGPEFLTYFQNEAQLEKSRLLSDRFSAERPKGSFSTLEIQRTEQGDSAMYLCASSLAGVPGANVLTFGAGSRLTVL.